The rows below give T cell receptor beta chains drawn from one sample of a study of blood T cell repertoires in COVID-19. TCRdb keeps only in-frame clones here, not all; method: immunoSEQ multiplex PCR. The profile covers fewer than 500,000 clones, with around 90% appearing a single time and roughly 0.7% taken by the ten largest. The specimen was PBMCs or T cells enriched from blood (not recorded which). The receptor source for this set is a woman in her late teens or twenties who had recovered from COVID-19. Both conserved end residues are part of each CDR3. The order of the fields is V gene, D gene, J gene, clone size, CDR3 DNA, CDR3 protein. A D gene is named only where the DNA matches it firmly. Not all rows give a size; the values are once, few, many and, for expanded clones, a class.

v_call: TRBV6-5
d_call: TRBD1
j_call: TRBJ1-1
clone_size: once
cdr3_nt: TGTGCCAGCAGTCGACAGGGACGAAGCGATGAAGCTTTCTTT
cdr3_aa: CASSRQGRSDEAFF

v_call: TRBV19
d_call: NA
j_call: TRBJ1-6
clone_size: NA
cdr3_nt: TGTGCCAGTAGTGGGGGGGGATCACCCCTCCACTTT
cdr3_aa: CASSGGGSPLHF

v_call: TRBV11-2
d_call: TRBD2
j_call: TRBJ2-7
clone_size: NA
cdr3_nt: TGTGCCAGCAGCCCTAGCGGGGGGACGTACTACGAGCAGTACTTC
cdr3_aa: CASSPSGGTYYEQYF

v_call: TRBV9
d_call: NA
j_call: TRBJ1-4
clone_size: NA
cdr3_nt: TGTGCCAGCAGCGCCGGCATCGGGAATGAAAAACTGTTTTTT
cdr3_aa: CASSAGIGNEKLFF

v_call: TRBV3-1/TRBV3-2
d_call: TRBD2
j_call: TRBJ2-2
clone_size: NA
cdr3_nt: TGTGCCAGCAGCCCCAGCGGGGGGTGGACCGGGGAGCTGTTTTTT
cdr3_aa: CASSPSGGWTGELFF

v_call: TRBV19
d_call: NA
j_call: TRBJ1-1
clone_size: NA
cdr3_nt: TGTGCCAGTAGTCCCCAGGAGGGGACTGAAGCTTTCTTT
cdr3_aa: CASSPQEGTEAFF

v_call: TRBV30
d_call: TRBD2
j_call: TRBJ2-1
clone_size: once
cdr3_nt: TGTGCCTGGAGCGGGGGACTAGCGGGGGTATACAATGAGCAGTTCTTC
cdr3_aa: CAWSGGLAGVYNEQFF

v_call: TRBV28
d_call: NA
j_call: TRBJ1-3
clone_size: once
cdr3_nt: TGTGCCAGCAGTTTAAATTTAGGGGTGTGGGCTGGAAACACCATATATTTT
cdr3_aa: CASSLNLGVWAGNTIYF

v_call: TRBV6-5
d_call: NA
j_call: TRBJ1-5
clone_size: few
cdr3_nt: TGTGCCAGCAGTTGGGGGCGCGGTCAGCCCCAGCATTTT
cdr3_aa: CASSWGRGQPQHF

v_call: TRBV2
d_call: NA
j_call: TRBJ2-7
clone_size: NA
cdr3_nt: TGTGCCAGCAGTGAAAGGGGTATATCAGCCTACGAGCAGTACTTC
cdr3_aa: CASSERGISAYEQYF

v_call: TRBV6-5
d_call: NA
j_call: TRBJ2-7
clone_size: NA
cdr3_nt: TGTGCCAGCAGTCCGGGACATGGGACCTACGAGCAGTACTTC
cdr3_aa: CASSPGHGTYEQYF

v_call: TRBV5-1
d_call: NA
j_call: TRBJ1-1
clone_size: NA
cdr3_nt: TGCGCCAGCAGCGCAGGAGGGAGCGCTGAAGCTTTCTTT
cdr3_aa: CASSAGGSAEAFF

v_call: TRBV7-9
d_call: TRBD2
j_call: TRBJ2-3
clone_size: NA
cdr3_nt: TGTGCCAGCAGCTTAGTGGCTAGCGGGGGGGAGCAGTATTTT
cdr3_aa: CASSLVASGGEQYF

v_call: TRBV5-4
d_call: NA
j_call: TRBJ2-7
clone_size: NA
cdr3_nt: TGTGCCAGCAGCTTTTTCTACAGTTACGAGCAGTACTTC
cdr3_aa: CASSFFYSYEQYF

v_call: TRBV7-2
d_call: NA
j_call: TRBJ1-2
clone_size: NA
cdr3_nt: TGTGCCAGCAGCCCACTTAGGGGTATAGGGTACTATGGCTACACCTTC
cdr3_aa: CASSPLRGIGYYGYTF

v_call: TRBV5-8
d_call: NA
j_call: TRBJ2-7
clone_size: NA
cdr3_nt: TGTGCCAGCAGCCGGGGGGCAGACGAGCAGTACTTC
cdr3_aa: CASSRGADEQYF

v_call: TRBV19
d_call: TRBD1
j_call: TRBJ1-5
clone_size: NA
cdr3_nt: TGTGCCAGTGCTTGGGACAGGGGCAATCAGCCCCAGCATTTT
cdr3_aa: CASAWDRGNQPQHF

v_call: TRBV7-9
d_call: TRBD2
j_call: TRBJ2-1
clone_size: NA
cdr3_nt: TGTGCCAGCAGCGAGGGAGGGGCGAATGAGCAGTTCTTC
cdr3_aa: CASSEGGANEQFF

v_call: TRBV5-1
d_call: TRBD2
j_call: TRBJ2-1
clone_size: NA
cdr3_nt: TGCGCCAGCAGCACGCTAGCGGGGGGCTACAATGAGCAGTTCTTC
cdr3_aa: CASSTLAGGYNEQFF

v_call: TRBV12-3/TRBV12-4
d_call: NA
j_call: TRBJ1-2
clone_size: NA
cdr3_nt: TGTGCCAGCAGTTTATGGAGGGTCGGCTACACCTTC
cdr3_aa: CASSLWRVGYTF

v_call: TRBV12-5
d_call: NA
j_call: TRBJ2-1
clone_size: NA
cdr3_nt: TGTGCTAGTGGTTACAGGGAGGGAAATGAGCAGTTCTTC
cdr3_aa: CASGYREGNEQFF

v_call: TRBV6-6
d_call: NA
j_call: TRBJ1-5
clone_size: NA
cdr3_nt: TGTGCCAGCAGTTACTCATTAGCCGCCAATCAGCCCCAGCATTTT
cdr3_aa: CASSYSLAANQPQHF

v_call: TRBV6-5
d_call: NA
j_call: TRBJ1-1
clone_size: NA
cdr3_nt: TGTGCCAGCAGTTATAGAGGGAAGGACACTGAAGCTTTCTTT
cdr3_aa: CASSYRGKDTEAFF

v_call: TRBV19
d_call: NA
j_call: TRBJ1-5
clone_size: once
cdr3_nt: TGTGCCAGTACGACAAACCGAGTTAGTCAGCCCCAGCATTTT
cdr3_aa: CASTTNRVSQPQHF

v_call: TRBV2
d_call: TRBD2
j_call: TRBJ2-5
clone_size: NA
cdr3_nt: TGTGCCAGCAGTAGGAGTAGCGGGGGGGGAGAGACCCAGTACTTC
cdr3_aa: CASSRSSGGGETQYF

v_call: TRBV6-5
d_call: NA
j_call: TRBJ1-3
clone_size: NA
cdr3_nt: TGTGCCAGCAGTTACCGTAGTGGAAACACCATATATTTT
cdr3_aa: CASSYRSGNTIYF

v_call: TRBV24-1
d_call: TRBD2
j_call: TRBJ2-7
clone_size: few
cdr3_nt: TGTGCCACCAGTGATTGGGACCCCGTGGCGGGGAGGGACTACGAGCAGTACTTC
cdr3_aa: CATSDWDPVAGRDYEQYF

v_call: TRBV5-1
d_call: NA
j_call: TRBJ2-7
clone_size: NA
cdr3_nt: TGCGCCAGCAGCTTGGTTAGCGGCTATGATGAGAGCTCCTACGAGCAGTACTTC
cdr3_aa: CASSLVSGYDESSYEQYF

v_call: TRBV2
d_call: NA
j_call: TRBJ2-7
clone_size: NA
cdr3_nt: TGTGCCAGCAGTGGAGGTCAAACCTACGAGCAGTACTTC
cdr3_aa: CASSGGQTYEQYF

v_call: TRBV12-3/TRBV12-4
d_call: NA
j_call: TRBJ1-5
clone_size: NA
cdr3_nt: TGTGCCAGCAGTTTGCGGGGAAATCAGCCCCAGCATTTT
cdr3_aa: CASSLRGNQPQHF

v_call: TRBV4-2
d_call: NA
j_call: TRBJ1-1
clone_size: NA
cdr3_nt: TGTGCCAGCAGCCAAGCCTGGGGGGAAGGGAGGCGGGCGAACACTGAAGCTTTCTTT
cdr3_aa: CASSQAWGEGRRANTEAFF

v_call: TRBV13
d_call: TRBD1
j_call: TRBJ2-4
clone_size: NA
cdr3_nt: TGTGCCAGCAGCTTAGCCGGACAGGGGGCTACCTTC
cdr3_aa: CASSLAGQGATF

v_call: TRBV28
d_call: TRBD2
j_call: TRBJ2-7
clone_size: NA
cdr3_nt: TGTGCCAGCAGTTTATCATCGGGAGGGAGCTACGAGCAGTACTTC
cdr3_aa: CASSLSSGGSYEQYF

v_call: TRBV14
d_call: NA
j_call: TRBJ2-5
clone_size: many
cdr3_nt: TGTGCCAGCAGCCAAATAGGGGAAGAGACCCAGTACTTC
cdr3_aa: CASSQIGEETQYF

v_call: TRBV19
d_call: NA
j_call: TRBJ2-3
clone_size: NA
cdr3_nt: TGTGCCAGTAGTTTCGGGAAGGGAGATACGCAGTATTTT
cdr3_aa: CASSFGKGDTQYF

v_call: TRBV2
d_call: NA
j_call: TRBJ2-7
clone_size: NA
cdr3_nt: TGTGCCAGCAGGGCACAGGGAATGGAGTACTTC
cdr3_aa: CASRAQGMEYF

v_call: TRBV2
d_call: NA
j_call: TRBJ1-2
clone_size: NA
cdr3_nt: TGTGCCAGCAGCCACAGATTCTTTAACTATGGCTACACCTTC
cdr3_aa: CASSHRFFNYGYTF

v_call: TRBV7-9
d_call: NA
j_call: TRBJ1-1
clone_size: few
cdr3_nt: TGTGCCAGCAGCTTTGCCAGGGACACTGAAGCTTTCTTT
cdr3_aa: CASSFARDTEAFF

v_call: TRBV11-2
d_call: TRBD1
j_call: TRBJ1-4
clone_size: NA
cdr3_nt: TGTGCCAGCAGCTTAAACAGGGGAAATGAAAAACTGTTTTTT
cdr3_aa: CASSLNRGNEKLFF

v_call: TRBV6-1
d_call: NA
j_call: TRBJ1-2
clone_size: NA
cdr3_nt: TGTGCCAGCAGTGAGAGTGACATTAACTATGGCTACACCTTC
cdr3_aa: CASSESDINYGYTF

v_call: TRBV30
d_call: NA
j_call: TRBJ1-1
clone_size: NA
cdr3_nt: TGTGCCTGGAGGTCAGAGAACACTGAAGCTTTCTTT
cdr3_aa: CAWRSENTEAFF

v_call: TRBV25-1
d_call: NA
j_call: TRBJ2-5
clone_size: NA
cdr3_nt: TGTGCCAGCCTTGGGGGCCGAGAGGAGACCCAGTACTTC
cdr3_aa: CASLGGREETQYF

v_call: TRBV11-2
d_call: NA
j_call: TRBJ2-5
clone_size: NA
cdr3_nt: TGTGCCAGCAGCTTCAGGGGGGCAGAGGAAGAGACCCAGTACTTC
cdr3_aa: CASSFRGAEEETQYF

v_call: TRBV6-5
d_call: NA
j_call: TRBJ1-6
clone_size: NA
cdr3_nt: TGTGCCAGTAAGACCGGGGATTATAATTCACCCCTCCACTTT
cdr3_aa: CASKTGDYNSPLHF

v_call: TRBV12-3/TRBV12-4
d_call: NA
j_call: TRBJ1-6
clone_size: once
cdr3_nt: TGTGCCAGCAGTCAGACAGATAGGTCCCTCCACTTT
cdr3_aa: CASSQTDRSLHF

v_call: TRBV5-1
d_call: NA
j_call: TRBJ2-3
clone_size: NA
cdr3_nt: TGCGCCAGCAGCTTGTCAGCAGGGGGAGGTCAGTATTTT
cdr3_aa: CASSLSAGGGQYF

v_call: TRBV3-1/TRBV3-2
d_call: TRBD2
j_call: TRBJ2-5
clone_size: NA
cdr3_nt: TGTGCCAGCAGCCAAGATAGGTGGACTAGCTCCATCCAAGAGACCCAGTACTTC
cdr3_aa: CASSQDRWTSSIQETQYF

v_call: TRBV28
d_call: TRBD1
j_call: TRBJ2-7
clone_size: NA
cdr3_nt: TGTGCCAGCACCGGGGACAGGGGTTCCTACGAGCAGTACTTC
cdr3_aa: CASTGDRGSYEQYF

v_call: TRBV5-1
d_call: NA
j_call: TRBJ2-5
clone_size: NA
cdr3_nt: TGCGCCAGCAGCTTGGCCTTGGGCAGGGAAGAGACCCAGTACTTC
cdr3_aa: CASSLALGREETQYF

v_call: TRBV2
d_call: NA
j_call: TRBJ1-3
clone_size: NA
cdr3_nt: TGTGCCAGCAGCTTCCTTTCACGGGTGGACACCATATATTTT
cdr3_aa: CASSFLSRVDTIYF

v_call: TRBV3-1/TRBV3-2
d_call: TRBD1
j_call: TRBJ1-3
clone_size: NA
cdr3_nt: TGTGCCAGCAGCCCCCGGGACAGTCGAAACACCATATATTTT
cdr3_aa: CASSPRDSRNTIYF

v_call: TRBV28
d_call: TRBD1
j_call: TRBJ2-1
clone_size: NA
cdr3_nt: TGTGCCAGCAGTTCGTTACAGGGGGCCCAAAGGGAGGAGCAGTTCTTC
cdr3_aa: CASSSLQGAQREEQFF

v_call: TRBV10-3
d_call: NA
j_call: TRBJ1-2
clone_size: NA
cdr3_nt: TGTGCCATCAGTGGGACATCTAACTATGGCTACACCTTC
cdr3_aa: CAISGTSNYGYTF

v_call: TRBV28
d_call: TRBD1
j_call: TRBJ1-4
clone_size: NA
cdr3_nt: TGTGCCAGCAACAATGAAGGGGGCTCGTCGGAAAAACTGTTTTTT
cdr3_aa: CASNNEGGSSEKLFF